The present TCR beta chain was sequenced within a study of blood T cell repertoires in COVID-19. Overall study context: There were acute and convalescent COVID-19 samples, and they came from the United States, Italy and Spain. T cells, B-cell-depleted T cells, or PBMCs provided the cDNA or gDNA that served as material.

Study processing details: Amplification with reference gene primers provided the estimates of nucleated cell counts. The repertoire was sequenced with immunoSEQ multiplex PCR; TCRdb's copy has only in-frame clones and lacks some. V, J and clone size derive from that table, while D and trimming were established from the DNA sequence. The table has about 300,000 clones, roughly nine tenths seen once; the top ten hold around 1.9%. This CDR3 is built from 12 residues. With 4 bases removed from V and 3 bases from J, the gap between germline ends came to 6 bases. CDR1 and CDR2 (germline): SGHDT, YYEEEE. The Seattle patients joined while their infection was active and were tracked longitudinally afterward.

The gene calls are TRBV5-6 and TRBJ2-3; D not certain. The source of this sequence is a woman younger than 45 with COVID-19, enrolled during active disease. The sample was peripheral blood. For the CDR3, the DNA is TGTGCCAGCAGCACCGGGACAGATACGCAGTATTTT. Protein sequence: CASSTGTDTQYF.